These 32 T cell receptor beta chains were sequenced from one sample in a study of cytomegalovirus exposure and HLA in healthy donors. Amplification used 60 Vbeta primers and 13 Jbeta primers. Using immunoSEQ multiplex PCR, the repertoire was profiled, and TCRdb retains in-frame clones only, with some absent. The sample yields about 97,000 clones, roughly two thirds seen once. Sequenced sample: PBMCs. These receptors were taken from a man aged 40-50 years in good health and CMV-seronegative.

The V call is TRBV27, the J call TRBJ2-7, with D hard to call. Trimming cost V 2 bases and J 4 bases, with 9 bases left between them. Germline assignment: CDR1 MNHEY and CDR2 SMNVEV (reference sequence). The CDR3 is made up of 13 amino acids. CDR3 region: CASSLREDYEQYF. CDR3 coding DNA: TGTGCCAGCAGTTTACGCGAAGATTACGAGCAGTACTTC.

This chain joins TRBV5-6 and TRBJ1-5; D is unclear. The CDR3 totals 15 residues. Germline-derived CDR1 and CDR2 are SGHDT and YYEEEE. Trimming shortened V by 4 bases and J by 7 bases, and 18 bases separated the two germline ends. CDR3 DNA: TGTGCCAGCAGCCGTGCGGGCTTTGGGCTACAGCCCCAGCATTTT. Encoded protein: CASSRAGFGLQPQHF.

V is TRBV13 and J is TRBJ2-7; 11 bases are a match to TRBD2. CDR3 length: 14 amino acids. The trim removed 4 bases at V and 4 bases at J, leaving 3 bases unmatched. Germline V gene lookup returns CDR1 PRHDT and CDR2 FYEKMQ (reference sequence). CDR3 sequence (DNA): TGTGCCAGCAGCTCAGGACTAGCGGGTTACGAGCAGTACTTC. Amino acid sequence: CASSSGLAGYEQYF.

CDR3 coding DNA: TGTGCCAGTAGTGGCCGCACAGATACGCAGTATTTT. It encodes CASSGRTDTQYF. The V gene is TRBV19, the J gene TRBJ2-3; no clear D. CDR3 size: 12 residues. Germline CDR1 and CDR2: LNHDA and SQIVND (reference sequence). V was pared by 5 bases and J by 1 base, with 4 bases between.

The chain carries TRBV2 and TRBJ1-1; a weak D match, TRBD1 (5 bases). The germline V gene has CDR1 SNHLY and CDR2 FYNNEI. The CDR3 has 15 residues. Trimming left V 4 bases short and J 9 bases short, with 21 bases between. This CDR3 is CASSGTFSTVPKAFF. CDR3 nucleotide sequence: TGTGCCAGCAGTGGGACCTTTTCGACAGTCCCTAAAGCTTTCTTT.

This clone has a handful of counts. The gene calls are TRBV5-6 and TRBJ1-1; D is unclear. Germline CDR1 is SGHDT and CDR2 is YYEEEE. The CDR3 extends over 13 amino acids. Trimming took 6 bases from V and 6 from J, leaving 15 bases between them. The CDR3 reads CASIRRDGAEAFF. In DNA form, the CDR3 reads TGTGCCAGCATCCGGAGGGATGGCGCTGAAGCTTTCTTT.

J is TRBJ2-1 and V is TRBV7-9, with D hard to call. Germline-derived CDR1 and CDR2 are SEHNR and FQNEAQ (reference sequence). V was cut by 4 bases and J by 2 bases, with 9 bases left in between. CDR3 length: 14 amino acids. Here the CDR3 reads CASSYYSAYNEQFF. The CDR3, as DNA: TGTGCCAGCAGCTATTACAGTGCCTACAATGAGCAGTTCTTC.

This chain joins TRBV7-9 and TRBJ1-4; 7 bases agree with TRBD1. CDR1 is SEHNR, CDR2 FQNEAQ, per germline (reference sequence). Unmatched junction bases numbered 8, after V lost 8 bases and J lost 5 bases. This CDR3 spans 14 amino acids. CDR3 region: CASARGTENEKLFF. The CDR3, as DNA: TGTGCCAGCGCTAGGGGGACAGAAAATGAAAAACTGTTTTTT. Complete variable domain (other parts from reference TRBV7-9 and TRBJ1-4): DTGVSQNPRHKITKRGQNVTFRCDPISEHNRLYWYRQTLGQGPEFLTYFQNEAQLEKSRLLSDRFSAERPKGSFSTLEIQRTEQGDSAMYLCASARGTENEKLFFGSGTQLSVL.

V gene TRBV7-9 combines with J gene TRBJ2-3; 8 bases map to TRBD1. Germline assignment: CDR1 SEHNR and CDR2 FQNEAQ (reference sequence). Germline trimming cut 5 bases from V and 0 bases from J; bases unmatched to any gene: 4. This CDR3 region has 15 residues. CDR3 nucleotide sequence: TGTGCCAGCAGCCTCCGACAGGGGAGCACAGATACGCAGTATTTT. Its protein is CASSLRQGSTDTQYF.

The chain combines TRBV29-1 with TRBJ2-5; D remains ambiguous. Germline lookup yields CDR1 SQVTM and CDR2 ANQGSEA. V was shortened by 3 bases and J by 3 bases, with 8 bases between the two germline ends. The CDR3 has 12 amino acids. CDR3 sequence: CSVDMQKETQYF. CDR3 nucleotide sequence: TGCAGCGTTGACATGCAGAAAGAGACCCAGTACTTC.

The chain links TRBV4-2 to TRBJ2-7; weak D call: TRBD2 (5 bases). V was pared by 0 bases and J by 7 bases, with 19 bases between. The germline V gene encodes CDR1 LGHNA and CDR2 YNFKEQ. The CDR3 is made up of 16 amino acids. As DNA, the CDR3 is TGTGCCAGCAGCCAAGAGGGTTATAGGGCGGGCGGTGAGCAGTACTTC. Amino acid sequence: CASSQEGYRAGGEQYF.

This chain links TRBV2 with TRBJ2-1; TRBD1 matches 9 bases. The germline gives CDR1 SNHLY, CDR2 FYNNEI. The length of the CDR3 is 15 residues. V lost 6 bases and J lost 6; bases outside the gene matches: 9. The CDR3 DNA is TGTGCCAGCAGCCGACCCGGGACAGGGACCAATGAGCAGTTCTTC. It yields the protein CASSRPGTGTNEQFF.

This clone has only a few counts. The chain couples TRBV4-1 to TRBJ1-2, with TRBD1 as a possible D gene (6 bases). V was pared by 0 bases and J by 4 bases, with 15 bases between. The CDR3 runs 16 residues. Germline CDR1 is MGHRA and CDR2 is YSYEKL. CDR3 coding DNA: TGCGCCAGCAGCCAAGATTGGGGGGGGCCAGGCTATGGCTACACCTTC. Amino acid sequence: CASSQDWGGPGYGYTF.

CDR3 bases: TGCGCCAGCAAGGACAGGGGCGCCGACACCGGGGAGCTGTTTTTT. Amino acid sequence: CASKDRGADTGELFF. This sequence joins TRBV5-1 and TRBJ2-2, with 9 bases matching TRBD1. The CDR3 runs to 15 residues. V lost 6 bases, J lost 3 bases, and 6 bases stayed unmatched. Per germline, CDR1 SGHRS and CDR2 YFSETQ. Filled out from reference TRBV5-1 and TRBJ2-2, the complete variable domain reads KAGVTQTPRYLIKTRGQQVTLSCSPISGHRSVSWYQQTPGQGLQFLFEYFSETQRNKGNFPGRFSGRQFSNSRSEMNVSTLELGDSALYLCASKDRGADTGELFFGEGSRLTVL.

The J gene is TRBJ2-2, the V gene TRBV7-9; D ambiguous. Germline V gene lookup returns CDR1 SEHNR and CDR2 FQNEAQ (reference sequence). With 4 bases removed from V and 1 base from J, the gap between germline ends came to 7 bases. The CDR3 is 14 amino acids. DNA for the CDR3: TGTGCCAGCAGCTCCCGTTTGAACACCGGGGAGCTGTTTTTT. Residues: CASSSRLNTGELFF.

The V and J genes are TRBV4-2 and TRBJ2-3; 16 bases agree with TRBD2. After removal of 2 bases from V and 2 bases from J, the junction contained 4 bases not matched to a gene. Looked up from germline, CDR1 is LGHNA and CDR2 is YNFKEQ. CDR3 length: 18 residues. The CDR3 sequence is CASSQPGLAGGNTDTQYF. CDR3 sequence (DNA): TGTGCCAGCAGCCAACCGGGACTAGCGGGGGGGAACACAGATACGCAGTATTTT.

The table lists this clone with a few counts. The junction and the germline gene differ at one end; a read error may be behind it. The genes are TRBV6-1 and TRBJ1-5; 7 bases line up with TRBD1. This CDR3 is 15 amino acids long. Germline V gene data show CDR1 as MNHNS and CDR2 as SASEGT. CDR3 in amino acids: CATGPIGTDNQLQHF. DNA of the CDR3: TGTGCCACCGGCCCTATAGGGACAGACAATCAGCTCCAGCATTTT.

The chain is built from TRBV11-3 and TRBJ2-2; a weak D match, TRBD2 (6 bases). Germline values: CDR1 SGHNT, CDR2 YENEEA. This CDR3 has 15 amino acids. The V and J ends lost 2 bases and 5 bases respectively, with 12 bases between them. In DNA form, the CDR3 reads TGTGCCAGCAGCTTAATGGGGGGATTAACCGGGGAGCTGTTTTTT. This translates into CASSLMGGLTGELFF.

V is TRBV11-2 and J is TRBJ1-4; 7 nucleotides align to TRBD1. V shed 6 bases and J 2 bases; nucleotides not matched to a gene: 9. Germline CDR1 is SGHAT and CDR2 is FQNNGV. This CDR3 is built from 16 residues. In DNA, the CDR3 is TGTGCCAGCAGAGGTAGACAGGGAGTTACTAATGAAAAACTGTTTTTT. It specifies CASRGRQGVTNEKLFF.

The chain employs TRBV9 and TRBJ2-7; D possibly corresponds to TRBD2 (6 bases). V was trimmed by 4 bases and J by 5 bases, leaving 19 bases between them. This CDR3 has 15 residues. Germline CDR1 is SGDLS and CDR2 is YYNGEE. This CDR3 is CASSPGRAGRHEQYF. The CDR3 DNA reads TGTGCCAGCAGCCCCGGACGGGCAGGGAGGCACGAGCAGTACTTC.

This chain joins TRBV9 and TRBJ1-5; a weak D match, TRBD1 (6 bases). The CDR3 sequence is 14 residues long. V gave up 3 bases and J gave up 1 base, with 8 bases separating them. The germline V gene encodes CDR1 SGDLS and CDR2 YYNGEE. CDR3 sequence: CASSAGTSNQPQHF. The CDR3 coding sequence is TGTGCCAGCAGCGCCGGGACAAGCAATCAGCCCCAGCATTTT.

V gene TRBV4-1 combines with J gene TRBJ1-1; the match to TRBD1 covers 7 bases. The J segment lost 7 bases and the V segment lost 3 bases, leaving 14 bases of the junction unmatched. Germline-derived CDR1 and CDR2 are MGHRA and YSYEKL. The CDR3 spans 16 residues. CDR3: CASSHKRVTGQVEAFF. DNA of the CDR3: TGCGCCAGCAGCCACAAGAGGGTAACCGGACAGGTTGAAGCTTTCTTT.

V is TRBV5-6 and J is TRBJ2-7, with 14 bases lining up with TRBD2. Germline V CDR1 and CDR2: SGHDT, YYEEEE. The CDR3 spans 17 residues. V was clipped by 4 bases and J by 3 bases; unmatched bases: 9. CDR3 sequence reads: CASSDGTSGGKVYEQYF. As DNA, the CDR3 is TGTGCCAGCAGCGACGGGACTAGCGGGGGAAAGGTCTACGAGCAGTACTTC.

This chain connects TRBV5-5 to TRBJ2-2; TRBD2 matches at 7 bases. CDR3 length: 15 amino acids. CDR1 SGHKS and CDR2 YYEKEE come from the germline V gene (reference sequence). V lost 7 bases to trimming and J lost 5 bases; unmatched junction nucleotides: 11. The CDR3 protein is CASSSRDYLTGELFF. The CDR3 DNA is TGTGCCAGCTCTTCGCGGGACTACTTAACCGGGGAGCTGTTTTTT. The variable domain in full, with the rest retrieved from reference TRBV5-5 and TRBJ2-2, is DAGVTQSPTHLIKTRGQQVTLRCSPISGHKSVSWYQQVLGQGPQFIFQYYEKEERGRGNFPDRFSARQFPNYSSELNVNALLLGDSALYLCASSSRDYLTGELFFGEGSRLTVL.

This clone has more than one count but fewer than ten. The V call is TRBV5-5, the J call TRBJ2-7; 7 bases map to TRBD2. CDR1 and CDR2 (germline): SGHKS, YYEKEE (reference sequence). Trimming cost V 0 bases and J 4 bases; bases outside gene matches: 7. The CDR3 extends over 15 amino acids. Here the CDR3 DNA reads TGTGCCAGCAGCTTGGAGGCAGGGAGGGTTTACGAGCAGTACTTC. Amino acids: CASSLEAGRVYEQYF.

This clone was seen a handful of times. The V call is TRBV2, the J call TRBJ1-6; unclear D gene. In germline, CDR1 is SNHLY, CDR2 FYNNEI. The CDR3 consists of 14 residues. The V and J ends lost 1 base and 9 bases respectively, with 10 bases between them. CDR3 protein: CASSEGHVASPLHF. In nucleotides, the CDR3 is TGTGCCAGCAGTGAAGGACACGTCGCTTCACCCCTCCACTTT.

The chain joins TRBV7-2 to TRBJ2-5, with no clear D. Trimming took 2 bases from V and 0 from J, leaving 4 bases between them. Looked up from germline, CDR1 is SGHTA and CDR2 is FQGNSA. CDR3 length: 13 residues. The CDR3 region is CASSLSYQETQYF. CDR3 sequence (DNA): TGTGCCAGCAGCTTATCGTACCAAGAGACCCAGTACTTC.

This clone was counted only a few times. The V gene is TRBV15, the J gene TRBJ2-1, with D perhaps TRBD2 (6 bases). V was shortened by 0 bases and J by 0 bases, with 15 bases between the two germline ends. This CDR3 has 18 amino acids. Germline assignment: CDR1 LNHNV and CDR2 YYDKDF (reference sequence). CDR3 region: CATSRDVAGSSSYNEQFF. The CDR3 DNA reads TGTGCCACCAGCAGAGATGTGGCGGGGTCCAGCTCCTACAATGAGCAGTTCTTC.

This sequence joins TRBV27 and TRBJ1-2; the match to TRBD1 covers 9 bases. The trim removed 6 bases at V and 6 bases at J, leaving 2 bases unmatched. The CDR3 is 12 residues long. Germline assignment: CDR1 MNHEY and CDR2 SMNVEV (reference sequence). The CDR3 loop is CASRGQGDGYTF. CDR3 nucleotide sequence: TGTGCCAGCAGGGGACAGGGCGATGGCTACACCTTC.

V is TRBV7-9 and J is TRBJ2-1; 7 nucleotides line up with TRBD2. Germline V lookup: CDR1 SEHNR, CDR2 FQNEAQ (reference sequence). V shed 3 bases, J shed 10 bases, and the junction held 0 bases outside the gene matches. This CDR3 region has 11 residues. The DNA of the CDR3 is TGTGCCAGCAGCTTCGGGGGGGAGCAGTTCTTC. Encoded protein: CASSFGGEQFF.

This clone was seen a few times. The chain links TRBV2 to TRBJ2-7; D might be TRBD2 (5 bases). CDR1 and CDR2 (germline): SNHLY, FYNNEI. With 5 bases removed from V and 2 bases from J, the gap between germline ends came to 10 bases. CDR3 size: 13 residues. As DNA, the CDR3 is TGTGCCAGCAGTCGGACGGAGGCCTACGAGCAGTACTTC. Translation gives CASSRTEAYEQYF.

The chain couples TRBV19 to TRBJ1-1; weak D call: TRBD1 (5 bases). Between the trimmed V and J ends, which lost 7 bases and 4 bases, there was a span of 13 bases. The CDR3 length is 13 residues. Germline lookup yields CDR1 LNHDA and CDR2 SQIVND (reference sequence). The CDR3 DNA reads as TGTGCCAGTAACTTGGACGGGGGCACTGAAGCTTTCTTT. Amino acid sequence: CASNLDGGTEAFF.